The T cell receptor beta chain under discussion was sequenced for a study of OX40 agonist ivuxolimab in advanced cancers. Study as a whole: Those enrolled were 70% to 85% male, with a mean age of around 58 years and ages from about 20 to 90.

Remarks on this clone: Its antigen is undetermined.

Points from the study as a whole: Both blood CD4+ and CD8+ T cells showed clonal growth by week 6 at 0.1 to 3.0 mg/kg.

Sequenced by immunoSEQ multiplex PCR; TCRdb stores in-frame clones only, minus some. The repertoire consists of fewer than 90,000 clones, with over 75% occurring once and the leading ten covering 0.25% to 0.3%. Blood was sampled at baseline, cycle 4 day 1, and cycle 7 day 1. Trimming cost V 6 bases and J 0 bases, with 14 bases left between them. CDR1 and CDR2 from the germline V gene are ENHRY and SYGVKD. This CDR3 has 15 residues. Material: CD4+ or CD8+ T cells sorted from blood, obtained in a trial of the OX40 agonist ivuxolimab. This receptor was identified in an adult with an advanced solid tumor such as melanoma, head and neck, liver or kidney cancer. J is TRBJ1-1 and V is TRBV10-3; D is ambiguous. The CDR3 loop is CAIRGTAALNTEAFF. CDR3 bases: TGTGCCATCAGGGGTACCGCGGCCTTGAACACTGAAGCTTTCTTT.